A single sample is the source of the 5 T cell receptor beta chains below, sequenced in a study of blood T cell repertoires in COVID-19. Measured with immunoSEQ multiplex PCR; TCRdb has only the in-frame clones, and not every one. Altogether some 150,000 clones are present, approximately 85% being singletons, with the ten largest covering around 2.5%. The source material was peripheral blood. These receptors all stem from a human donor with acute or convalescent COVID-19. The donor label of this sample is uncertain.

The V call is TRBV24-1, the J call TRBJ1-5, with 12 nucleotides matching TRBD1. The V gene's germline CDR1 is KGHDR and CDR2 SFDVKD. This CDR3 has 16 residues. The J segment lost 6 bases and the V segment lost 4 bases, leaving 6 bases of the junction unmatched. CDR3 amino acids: CATSDVGQGAAQPQHF. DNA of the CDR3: TGTGCCACCAGTGACGTGGGACAGGGGGCCGCTCAGCCCCAGCATTTT.

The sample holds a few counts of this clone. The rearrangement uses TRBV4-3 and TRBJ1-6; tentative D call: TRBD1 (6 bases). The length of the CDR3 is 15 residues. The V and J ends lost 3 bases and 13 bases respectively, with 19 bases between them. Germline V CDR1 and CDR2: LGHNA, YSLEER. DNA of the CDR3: TGCGCCAGCAGCCAGTTTTTGGCGGGGGGCCTCCCCCTCCACTTT. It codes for CASSQFLAGGLPLHF.

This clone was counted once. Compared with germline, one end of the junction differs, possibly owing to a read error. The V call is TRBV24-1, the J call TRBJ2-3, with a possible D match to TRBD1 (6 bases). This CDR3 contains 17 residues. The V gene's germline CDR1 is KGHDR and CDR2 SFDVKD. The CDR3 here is CATSDFRQGSYTGTQYF. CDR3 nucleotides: TGTGCCACCAGTGATTTCCGGCAGGGGTCATACACAGGTACGCAGTATTTT.

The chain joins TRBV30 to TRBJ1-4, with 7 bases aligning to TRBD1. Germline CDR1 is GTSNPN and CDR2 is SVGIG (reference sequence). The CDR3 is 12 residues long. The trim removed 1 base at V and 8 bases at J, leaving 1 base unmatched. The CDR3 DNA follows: TGTGCCTGGAGTGACAGGGGCGAAAAACTGTTTTTT. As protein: CAWSDRGEKLFF.

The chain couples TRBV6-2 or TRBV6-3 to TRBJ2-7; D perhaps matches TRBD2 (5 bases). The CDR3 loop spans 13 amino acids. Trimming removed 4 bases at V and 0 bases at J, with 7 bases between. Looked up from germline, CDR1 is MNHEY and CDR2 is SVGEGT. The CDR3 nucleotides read TGTGCCAGCAGTTTAACTAGCTCCTACGAGCAGTACGTC. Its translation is CASSLTSSYEQYV.